The 26 T cell receptor beta chains given below trace back to one sample, sequenced in a study. MiXCR, applied by TCRdb to the 5' RACE reads, yields one record per CDR3 protein. The data contain tens of thousands of distinct CDR3 sequences, less than 30% of them singletons. The sorted Tregs were CD4+CD25+CD127-/low cells. The sample comprised tumor-infiltrating Tregs sorted from the breast tumor. The receptor set was obtained from a female donor with breast cancer.

This clonotype was recorded at least ten times. This chain joins TRBV5-1 and TRBJ2-1, with D unresolved. The germline gives CDR1 SGHRS, CDR2 YFSETQ. The CDR3 has 15 residues. Trimming removed 4 bases at V and 7 bases at J, with 18 bases between. Here the CDR3 DNA reads TGCGCCAGCAGCGGTTCTCTCGGGCATGTGAATGAGCAGTTCTTC. It yields the protein CASSGSLGHVNEQFF.

This clonotype was seen repeatedly, ten times or more. The genes are TRBV15 and TRBJ2-1, with 7 bases matching TRBD2. V dropped 1 base and J dropped 6; count of bases not matched to a gene: 3. This CDR3 is 14 amino acids long. CDR1 is LNHNV, CDR2 YYDKDF, per germline (reference sequence). Here the CDR3 DNA reads TGTGCCACCAGCAGAGGTCGACTAGCCAATGAGCAGTTCTTC. It encodes CATSRGRLANEQFF.

Concerning this clonotype: An end of the junction does not agree with germline; a read error may underlie this. The genes are TRBV12-3 or TRBV12-4 and TRBJ2-3; D is uncertain. This CDR3 has 15 amino acids. DNA for the CDR3: TGTGCCGGCAGTTTATTCCCCCACGAAACAGATACGCAGTATTTT. Translated: CAGSLFPHETDTQYF.

The CDR3 DNA reads TGTGCCAGCCAAAGAAGTCCGGGACAGGGCCTCAGTGAGCAGTTCTTC. Its translation: CASQRSPGQGLSEQFF. The rearrangement joins TRBV28 to TRBJ2-1; TRBD1 matches at 9 bases. The CDR3 consists of 16 residues. Germline loops: CDR1 MDHEN, CDR2 SYDVKM. Losses at the gene ends were 8 bases for V and 9 bases for J; bases not matched to a gene: 17. Complete variable domain (other parts from reference TRBV28 and TRBJ2-1): DVKVTQSSRYLVKRTGEKVFLECVQDMDHENMFWYRQDPGLGLRLIYFSYDVKMKEKGDIPEGYSVSREKKERFSLILESASTNQTSMYLCASQRSPGQGLSEQFFGPGTRLTVL.

V usage is TRBV20-1 and J usage is TRBJ2-5; unclear D gene. The CDR3 is 10 amino acids. The germline V and J ends were trimmed by 6 bases and 2 bases, with 4 bases remaining between them. Germline assignment: CDR1 DFQATT and CDR2 SNEGSKA (reference sequence). In DNA form, the CDR3 reads TGCAGTGCGGAGCAAGAGACCCAGTACTTC. This sequence encodes CSAEQETQYF.

The V and J genes are TRBV5-4 and TRBJ2-2; 9 bases align to TRBD1. With 2 bases clipped from V and 6 bases from J, the junction kept 5 bases outside the gene matches. CDR3 length: 15 amino acids. Germline-derived CDR1 and CDR2 are SGHNT and YYREEE (reference sequence). The CDR3 region is CASSLGTGFAGELFF. The CDR3 region has the DNA TGTGCCAGCAGCTTAGGGACAGGGTTCGCCGGGGAGCTGTTTTTT.

Of note for this clonotype: This may stem from a read error, because a much larger clone lies one nucleotide away. Given the absence of the conserved phenylalanine or tryptophan at the CDR3 end, a read error is likely. The V and J genes are TRBV3-1 and TRBJ1-2; D unresolved. Trimming pared 1 base from V and 6 bases from J, leaving 6 bases between. This CDR3 comprises 12 residues. The germline CDR1 and CDR2 sequences are LGHDT and YNNKEL (reference sequence). The CDR3 coding sequence is TGTGCCAGCAGCCAAGTCAATCATGGCTACACCATC. Residues: CASSQVNHGYTI.

This clonotype has a handful of counts. The genes are TRBV7-2 and TRBJ1-2; 7 bases align to TRBD1. This CDR3 spans 13 amino acids. Germline values: CDR1 SGHTA, CDR2 FQGNSA. With 4 bases clipped from V and 7 bases from J, the junction kept 6 bases outside the gene matches. The CDR3 reads CASSSDRASGYTF. In nucleotides, the CDR3 is TGTGCCAGCAGCTCTGACAGGGCGAGTGGCTACACCTTC.

The chain's CDR3 is CSVVGDRGYEQYF. The CDR3 DNA is TGCAGCGTCGTGGGGGACAGGGGTTACGAGCAGTACTTC. V and J are TRBV29-1 and TRBJ2-7; 10 positions agree with TRBD1. The CDR3 has 13 residues. The V and J ends lost 6 bases and 4 bases, in that order; junction bases with no gene match: 6. Germline V CDR1 and CDR2: SQVTM, ANQGSEA.

The chain links TRBV6-2 or TRBV6-3 to TRBJ2-7; 9 nucleotides align to TRBD1. V was clipped by 5 bases and J by 6 bases; unmatched bases: 11. Germline loops: CDR1 MNHEY, CDR2 SVGEGT. The CDR3 has 15 residues. The DNA of the CDR3 is TGTGCCAGCAGTCGTGTCCGGGACAGGGAGGGCGAGCAGTACTTC. This sequence encodes CASSRVRDREGEQYF.

The sample holds many counts of this clonotype. This chain joins TRBV12-3 or TRBV12-4 and TRBJ2-1, with unresolved D. Trimming took off 4 bases at V and 8 bases at J, with 18 bases between the two ends. CDR3 length: 15 residues. For the CDR3, the DNA is TGTGCCAGCAGTTCCTTAATCGACCTGTCCGATGAGCAGTTCTTC. It encodes CASSSLIDLSDEQFF.

The chain couples TRBV20-1 to TRBJ1-5; 10 positions agree with TRBD1. CDR3 length: 15 residues. V gave up 3 bases and J gave up 7 bases; unmatched junction bases: 9. CDR1 is DFQATT and CDR2 is SNEGSKA in the germline V gene (reference sequence). CDR3 bases: TGCAGTGCTAGGGTCCCGGGACAGGGGAACCAGCCCCAGCATTTT. It encodes CSARVPGQGNQPQHF.

The V and J genes are TRBV5-1 and TRBJ2-5; perhaps D is TRBD1 or TRBD2 (5 bases each). The V gene's germline CDR1 is SGHRS and CDR2 YFSETQ. CDR3 length equals 17 residues. The germline V and J ends were trimmed by 4 bases and 1 base, with 20 bases remaining between them. DNA for the CDR3: TGCGCCAGCAGCGAGGGGAGCGTGGACCCAGCCCAAGAGACCCAGTACTTC. Amino acid sequence: CASSEGSVDPAQETQYF.

To note about this clonotype: Given a much more abundant clone one base away, this may be a read error. The chain has TRBV5-6 and TRBJ2-5; no definite D call. Germline V gives CDR1 SGHDT, CDR2 YYEEEE. V lost 7 bases to trimming and J lost 0 bases, with 19 bases between them. The CDR3 sequence is 16 residues long. The CDR3 sequence is CASGPDGPQYQETQYF. Written as DNA, the CDR3 is TGTGCCAGCGGCCCCGACGGGCCCCAGTACCAAGAGACCCAGTACTTC.

A word on this clonotype: Being one base from a much bigger clone, this may be a read error. This chain uses TRBV7-9 with TRBJ2-3, with D uncertain. Germline V lookup: CDR1 SEHNR, CDR2 FQNEAQ (reference sequence). The CDR3 has 15 residues. The CDR3 loop is CAGSLATGGTDTQYF. As DNA, the CDR3 is TGTGCCGGCAGCTTAGCAACCGGAGGCACAGATACGCAGTATTTT.

Ten or more counts support this clonotype. The V call is TRBV7-2, the J call TRBJ2-7; D possibly corresponds to TRBD1 (6 bases). V shed 5 bases and J shed 6 bases, with 14 bases lying between them. In germline, CDR1 is SGHTA, CDR2 FQGNSA. The length of the CDR3 is 13 residues. In DNA, the CDR3 is TGTGCCAGCAGCCGATTTAGGGGGAGCGAGCAGTACTTC. Encoded protein: CASSRFRGSEQYF. Combining the CDR3 with reference TRBV7-2 and TRBJ2-7 gives the whole variable domain GAGVSQSPSNKVTEKGKDVELRCDPISGHTALYWYRQSLGQGLEFLIYFQGNSAPDKSGLPSDRFSAERTGGSVSTLTIQRTQQEDSAVYLCASSRFRGSEQYFGPGTRLTVT.

There are many counts of this clonotype. Here the CDR3 reads CASRETGRGNTEAFF. CDR3 sequence (DNA): TGTGCCAGCAGGGAAACAGGGCGGGGGAACACTGAAGCTTTCTTT. The chain combines TRBV6-5 with TRBJ1-1; D might be TRBD1 (6 bases). The CDR3 length is 15 residues. Per germline, CDR1 MNHEY and CDR2 SVGAGI. V lost 6 bases, J lost 1 base, and 15 bases lay in between.

This clonotype came up many times. The CDR3 spells CASSPILNTEAFF. The CDR3 DNA reads TGTGCCAGCAGCCCGATTTTGAACACTGAAGCTTTCTTT. The V and J genes are TRBV7-3 and TRBJ1-1, with D hard to call. The CDR3 is made up of 13 amino acids. The V end was cut by 5 bases, the J end by 0 bases, with 7 bases between. CDR1 SGHTA and CDR2 FQGTGA come from the germline V gene.

This clonotype was seen more than once but under ten times. J is TRBJ2-7 and V is TRBV6-6; D gene unclear. The V end lost 6 bases, the J end lost 2 bases, and 11 bases lay between the germline ends. Germline V gene lookup returns CDR1 MNHNY and CDR2 SVGAGI (reference sequence). The CDR3 extends over 13 amino acids. The CDR3, as DNA: TGTGCCAGCAGAGAGATAGGAACCTACGAGCAGTACTTC. It translates to CASREIGTYEQYF.

This clonotype was detected a few times. The chain couples TRBV21-1 to TRBJ2-1; TRBD1 reflects the table's D call only, with no check against the DNA. TRBV21-1 is given as a pseudogene. CDR3 length: 16 residues. The DNA of the CDR3 is TGTGCCAGCATCCCCTGGGGGGGGCGCGCCTACAATGAGCAGTTCTTC. This codes for CASIPWGGRAYNEQFF.

Remarks on this clonotype: This may come from a read error, since a much larger clone is one base off. CDR3 nucleotides: TGCGCCGGCAGCGACGGGACTAGCGGCTACAATGAGCAGTTCTTC. This translates into CAGSDGTSGYNEQFF. This chain joins TRBV5-1 and TRBJ2-1, with TRBD2 matching over 11 bases. From germline, CDR1 is SGHRS and CDR2 YFSETQ. CDR3 size: 15 residues.

Notes on this clonotype: One end of the junction is discordant with germline, which a read error may explain. The chain joins TRBV5-1 to TRBJ2-1, with TRBD2 matching over 9 bases. Per the germline V gene, CDR1 is SGHRS and CDR2 is YFSETQ. The CDR3 consists of 16 residues. The CDR3 DNA is TGCGCCAGCGGCTTGGCGGGGGGGAGCTCCTACAATGAGCAGTTCTTC. It codes for CASGLAGGSSYNEQFF.

This clonotype appeared a few times. CDR3 sequence (DNA): TGTGCCAGCGTCGGGGAGACGGGCGGGGCAAATTATGGCTACACCTTC. Its translation: CASVGETGGANYGYTF. The V gene is TRBV28, the J gene TRBJ1-2; D possibly corresponds to TRBD1 (5 bases). The CDR3 runs 16 residues. Trimming removed 8 bases at V and 5 bases at J, with 24 bases between. The germline gives CDR1 MDHEN, CDR2 SYDVKM.

This clonotype was seen a few times. The rearrangement links TRBV12-3 or TRBV12-4 to TRBJ1-1; D unclear. V dropped 6 bases and J dropped 11 bases, with 10 bases sitting between them. The CDR3 runs 10 residues. In DNA, the CDR3 is TGTGCCAGCAGCGGTGTGGGGGCTTTCTTT. Its protein product is CASSGVGAFF.

The rearrangement uses TRBV20-1 and TRBJ2-5; TRBD2 might be the D (6 bases). Germline loops: CDR1 DFQATT, CDR2 SNEGSKA (reference sequence). The CDR3 loop spans 15 amino acids. The V end lost 0 bases, the J end lost 9 bases, and 20 bases lay between the germline ends. The CDR3: CSARDHMGPGEAQYF. As DNA, the CDR3 is TGCAGTGCTAGAGATCATATGGGACCTGGGGAGGCCCAGTACTTC.

The V gene is TRBV2, the J gene TRBJ2-3; no definite D call. Per the germline V gene, CDR1 is SNHLY and CDR2 is FYNNEI. There are 13 residues in the CDR3. V lost 5 bases, J lost 2 bases, and 8 bases lay in between. The CDR3 bases are TGTGCCAGCAGTTGGCGGTCCACAGATACGCAGTATTTT. The encoded protein is CASSWRSTDTQYF.